The rows below give T cell receptor beta chains drawn from one sample of a study of T cell changes during pregnancy in multiple sclerosis. The protocol was immunoSEQ multiplex PCR, while the TCRdb copy is restricted to in-frame clones and leaves out a portion. The sample contains roughly 76,000 clones, about 90% of which appear only once. The sample consisted of CD4+ T cells from peripheral blood mononuclear cells, taken in the second trimester of pregnancy. The receptors originated from a female donor with multiple sclerosis, enrolled in a pregnancy study. CDR3s include the opening cysteine and the closing phenylalanine or tryptophan. D genes are given only for firm matches. Only some rows state a clone size, as once, few, many or a class for expanded clones.

>NA|TRBV25-1|TRBJ1-3|once
CASSEFGGLGNTIYF
TGTGCCAGCAGTGAATTCGGGGGGCTTGGAAACACCATATATTTT
>TRBD2|TRBV9|TRBJ2-3|NA
CASSWGLAGHTDTQYF
TGTGCCAGCAGCTGGGGACTAGCGGGACACACAGATACGCAGTATTTT
>NA|TRBV18|TRBJ2-7|NA
CASSPLSGAGGEQYF
TGTGCCAGCTCACCATTATCGGGTGCCGGCGGCGAGCAGTACTTC
>NA|TRBV15|TRBJ1-6|NA
CATSRDSYSPLHF
TGTGCCACCAGCAGGGACAGCTATTCACCCCTCCACTTT
>TRBD2|TRBV5-4|TRBJ2-5|NA
CASSSQAGGGQETQYF
TGTGCCAGCAGCTCACAAGCGGGGGGGGGTCAAGAGACCCAGTACTTC
>NA|TRBV6-5|TRBJ1-5|NA
CASSLKGSNQPQHF
TGTGCCAGCAGTCTTAAGGGGAGCAATCAGCCCCAGCATTTT
>NA|TRBV12-5|TRBJ2-5|NA
CASGRGETQYF
TGTGCTAGTGGCCGAGGGGAGACCCAGTACTTC
>NA|TRBV5-1|TRBJ1-3|few
CASSYQGQDTIYF
TGCGCCAGCAGCTACCAGGGTCAGGACACCATATATTTT
>NA|TRBV9|TRBJ2-7|NA
CASSVGGQSSYEQYF
TGTGCCAGCAGCGTAGGGGGGCAGAGCTCCTACGAGCAGTACTTC
>TRBD1|TRBV9|TRBJ2-7|NA
CASSARQGGYEQYF
TGTGCCAGCAGCGCGAGACAGGGGGGGTACGAGCAGTACTTC
>NA|TRBV5-6|TRBJ1-2|NA
CASSPQGFGSSGYTF
TGTGCCAGCAGTCCGCAGGGGTTCGGTAGCTCTGGCTACACCTTC
>TRBD1|TRBV7-9|TRBJ1-5|NA
CASSATGNSNQPQHF
TGTGCCAGCAGCGCGACAGGGAATAGCAATCAGCCCCAGCATTTT
>TRBD1|TRBV15|TRBJ1-1|NA
CATSRGQRWTEAFF
TGTGCCACCAGCAGGGGACAGAGATGGACTGAAGCTTTCTTT
>NA|TRBV9|TRBJ2-1|NA
CASSLQDSDNEQFF
TGTGCCAGCAGCCTCCAGGACAGCGACAATGAGCAGTTCTTC
>NA|TRBV19|TRBJ1-4|NA
CASSNYRASTNEKLFF
TGTGCCAGTAGTAACTACAGGGCCTCAACTAATGAAAAACTGTTTTTT
>NA|TRBV25-1|TRBJ2-2|NA
CASSAGRELFF
TGTGCCAGCAGTGCAGGGAGGGAGCTGTTTTTT
>NA|TRBV7-6|TRBJ2-3|NA
CASSSYTDTQYF
TGTGCCAGCAGCTCCTACACAGATACGCAGTATTTT
>TRBD1|TRBV19|TRBJ2-1|NA
CASSIVRGQGYNEQFF
TGTGCCAGTAGTATAGTAAGGGGGCAGGGCTACAATGAGCAGTTCTTC
>TRBD1|TRBV10-3|TRBJ2-2|NA
CAISPLLQGASGMAGELFF
TGTGCCATCTCCCCCCTACTACAGGGGGCTTCTGGTATGGCCGGGGAGCTGTTTTTT
>TRBD2|TRBV5-6|TRBJ2-3|NA
CASSSPGLADTDTQYF
TGTGCCAGCAGCTCACCGGGACTAGCGGACACAGATACGCAGTATTTT
>NA|TRBV9|TRBJ2-7|NA
CASSRDLSYEQYF
TGTGCCAGCTCACGAGATCTGTCCTACGAGCAGTACTTC
>TRBD1|TRBV5-6|TRBJ1-6|NA
CASSRAGTGASYNSPLHF
TGTGCCAGCAGCCGGGCGGGGACAGGGGCCTCCTATAATTCACCCCTCCACTTT
>NA|TRBV9|TRBJ1-3|NA
CASSAPTGFGNTIYF
TGTGCCAGCAGCGCCCCGACAGGTTTTGGAAACACCATATATTTT
>NA|TRBV28|TRBJ1-4|NA
CASSAGFSPFF
TGTGCCAGCAGTGCAGGGTTTTCTCCGTTTTTT
>TRBD2|TRBV7-9|TRBJ2-2|NA
CASSSPSLGGGADTGELFF
TGTGCCAGCAGCTCCCCCTCGTTGGGCGGGGGGGCCGACACCGGGGAGCTGTTTTTT
>TRBD1|TRBV19|TRBJ2-5|NA
CASSTYRGGGETQYF
TGTGCCAGTAGTACCTACAGGGGTGGCGGAGAGACCCAGTACTTC
>TRBD2|TRBV2|TRBJ2-2|NA
CASEGTSQTGELFF
TGTGCCAGCGAAGGGACTAGTCAAACCGGGGAGCTGTTTTTT
>NA|TRBV5-1|TRBJ2-5|NA
CASSFRDSQETQYF
TGCGCCAGCAGCTTCCGAGACAGCCAAGAGACCCAGTACTTC
>TRBD1|TRBV10-3|TRBJ2-3|once
CAISSLQGSFTDTQYF
TGTGCCATCAGTAGTCTACAGGGGTCTTTTACAGATACGCAGTATTTT
>TRBD2|TRBV7-3|TRBJ2-7|NA
CASSLIGLADTYEQYF
TGTGCCAGCAGCTTAATCGGACTAGCGGATACCTACGAGCAGTACTTC
>TRBD1|TRBV29-1|TRBJ1-1|once
CSVGGAGGDTEAFF
TGCAGCGTTGGAGGGGCAGGGGGAGACACTGAAGCTTTCTTT
>TRBD1|TRBV7-3|TRBJ2-7|NA
CASSPTVGTGIYEQYF
TGTGCCAGCAGCCCTACCGTAGGGACAGGGATCTACGAGCAGTACTTC
>TRBD1|TRBV6-1|TRBJ1-3|NA
CASSGDSLLSGNTIYF
TGTGCCAGCAGTGGGGACAGCCTCCTCTCTGGAAACACCATATATTTT
>NA|TRBV18|TRBJ1-5|NA
CASSRGSNQPQHF
TGTGCCAGCTCAAGGGGTAGCAATCAGCCCCAGCATTTT
>TRBD1|TRBV7-2|TRBJ1-4|once
CASSFEGAGEKLFF
TGTGCCAGCAGCTTCGAGGGGGCGGGAGAAAAACTGTTTTTT
>TRBD2|TRBV9|TRBJ2-1|NA
CASSVGPAGGQDEQFF
TGTGCCAGCAGCGTAGGCCCAGCGGGGGGGCAGGATGAGCAGTTCTTC
>TRBD1|TRBV28|TRBJ1-6|NA
CASSLRAGGNSPLHF
TGTGCCAGCAGTTTGCGGGCAGGGGGAAATTCACCCCTCCACTTT
>NA|TRBV30|TRBJ1-5|once
CAWSVQGGTSNQPQHF
TGTGCCTGGAGTGTACAAGGGGGAACAAGTAATCAGCCCCAGCATTTT
>NA|TRBV7-9|TRBJ1-4|NA
CASSLGASLAEKLFF
TGTGCCAGCAGCTTAGGGGCGTCCCTAGCCGAAAAACTGTTTTTT
>TRBD2|TRBV10-3|TRBJ2-1|NA
CAISGGLAGENEQFF
TGTGCCATCAGTGGGGGACTAGCGGGAGAAAATGAGCAGTTCTTC
>TRBD2|TRBV4-2|TRBJ2-1|NA
CASSQLTSGVHNEQFF
TGTGCCAGCAGCCAATTGACAAGCGGGGTTCACAATGAGCAGTTCTTC
>TRBD1|TRBV7-9|TRBJ2-7|NA
CASSLGPHRTGLGYEQYF
TGTGCCAGCAGCTTAGGTCCCCACCGGACAGGGCTGGGGTACGAGCAGTACTTC
>TRBD2|TRBV9|TRBJ2-1|few
CASRTSGSSNEQFF
TGTGCCAGCAGGACTAGCGGGAGCTCCAATGAGCAGTTCTTC
>NA|TRBV6-6|TRBJ1-5|NA
CASSYSPTNQPQHF
TGTGCCAGCAGTTACTCGCCGACAAATCAGCCCCAGCATTTT
>TRBD2|TRBV10-3|TRBJ2-3|NA
CAISRLAVDTDTQYF
TGTGCCATCAGCCGACTAGCGGTTGACACAGATACGCAGTATTTT
>TRBD1|TRBV5-1|TRBJ1-2|few
CASSIRDSSGYTF
TGCGCCAGCAGCATCCGGGACAGCAGTGGCTACACCTTC
>NA|TRBV19|TRBJ1-6|NA
CASSIEVNNSPLHF
TGTGCCAGTAGTATTGAGGTGAATAATTCACCCCTCCACTTT
>TRBD1|TRBV5-4|TRBJ1-2|few
CASSFQGAQVYGYTF
TGTGCCAGCAGCTTTCAGGGGGCGCAGGTCTATGGCTACACCTTC